This T cell receptor beta chain was profiled in a study of blood T cell repertoires in COVID-19. Study-wide background: The United States, Italy and Spain provided the acute and convalescent COVID-19 samples. PBMCs, B-cell-depleted T cells, or T cells provided the cDNA or gDNA that made up the material.

Per the study methods: Amplification of reference gene primers was used by the study to estimate nucleated cell counts. Sequenced by immunoSEQ multiplex PCR; TCRdb stores in-frame clones only, minus some. V, J and clone size derive from that table, while D and trimming were established from the DNA sequence. The sample lists 250,000 to 300,000 clones, 75% to 90% occurring once. The material sequenced was peripheral blood. The receptor was isolated from a man between 40 and 49 years old with acute or convalescent COVID-19.

The CDR3 region has the DNA TGTGCCAGTAGGTCCTCGGGCTCTGGAAACACCATATATTTT. Its protein is CASRSSGSGNTIYF. The V gene is TRBV19, the J gene TRBJ1-3; D remains ambiguous. Germline lookup yields CDR1 LNHDA and CDR2 SQIVND (reference sequence). Trimming pared 6 bases from V and 0 bases from J, leaving 9 bases between. This CDR3 spans 14 amino acids.